The 17 T cell receptor beta chains reported below all come from one sample, sequenced in a study of cytomegalovirus exposure and HLA in healthy donors. A multiplex PCR was run with 60 Vbeta primers and 13 Jbeta primers. Measured with immunoSEQ multiplex PCR; TCRdb has only the in-frame clones, and not every one. The table has under 200,000 clones, around 75% seen once. The sample consisted of PBMCs. The receptors shown here come from a woman aged 25-40 years in good health and CMV-seronegative.

V gene TRBV6-5 combines with J gene TRBJ1-1; 7 bases line up with TRBD1. From germline, CDR1 is MNHEY and CDR2 SVGAGI. The junction had 3 bases not matched to a gene; V was cut back by 10 bases and J by 1 base. The CDR3 length is 12 residues. This CDR3 is CAIRQGNTEAFF. In DNA form, the CDR3 reads TGTGCCATCAGACAGGGGAACACTGAAGCTTTCTTT.

The chain is built from TRBV28 and TRBJ2-7; 7 nucleotides agree with TRBD1. The J segment lost 0 bases and the V segment lost 5 bases, leaving 16 bases of the junction unmatched. The CDR3 has 18 amino acids. Germline CDR1 is MDHEN and CDR2 is SYDVKM. The CDR3 loop reads CASSPPNYRGRSSYEQYF. Here the CDR3 DNA reads TGTGCCAGCAGTCCCCCCAACTACAGGGGTAGGAGCTCCTACGAGCAGTACTTC. The full variable domain, with the rest looked up from reference TRBV28 and TRBJ2-7, is DVKVTQSSRYLVKRTGEKVFLECVQDMDHENMFWYRQDPGLGLRLIYFSYDVKMKEKGDIPEGYSVSREKKERFSLILESASTNQTSMYLCASSPPNYRGRSSYEQYFGPGTRLTVT.

V and J are TRBV11-2 and TRBJ1-1; 8 bases map to TRBD1. Germline CDR1 SGHAT, CDR2 FQNNGV. CDR3 size: 18 residues. Unmatched junction bases numbered 14, after V lost 5 bases and J lost 0 bases. The CDR3 DNA follows: TGTGCCAGCAGCAGTAATAGACAGGGGTCGGGGATGAACACTGAAGCTTTCTTT. This sequence encodes CASSSNRQGSGMNTEAFF. Supplemented by reference TRBV11-2 and TRBJ1-1, the full variable domain reads EAGVAQSPRYKIIEKRQSVAFWCNPISGHATLYWYQQILGQGPKLLIQFQNNGVVDDSQLPKDRFSAERLKGVDSTLKIQPAKLEDSAVYLCASSSNRQGSGMNTEAFFGQGTRLTVV.

The V and J genes are TRBV18 and TRBJ1-1, with TRBD1 identical over 8 bases. The junction had 8 bases not matched to a gene; V was cut back by 3 bases and J by 5 bases. The germline CDR1 and CDR2 sequences are KGHSH and LQKENI. The CDR3 is 15 amino acids. This CDR3 is CASSPDGQGLTEAFF. DNA for the CDR3: TGTGCCAGCTCACCCGACGGACAGGGTTTAACTGAAGCTTTCTTT.

This sequence joins TRBV27 and TRBJ1-2; TRBD1 matches 10 bases. Germline CDR1 reads MNHEY; CDR2 reads SMNVEV (reference sequence). V gave up 5 bases and J gave up 4 bases; unmatched junction bases: 13. This CDR3 has 17 amino acids. The CDR3 DNA reads as TGTGCCAGCAGTCCCCGACAGGGGGCGGATATTTCCTATGGCTACACCTTC. Its translation: CASSPRQGADISYGYTF.

This rearrangement joins TRBV21-1 to TRBJ2-3; no DNA check was done on the table's D call, TRBD2. TRBV21-1 is designated a pseudogene. The length of the CDR3 is 17 residues. CDR3 protein: CASTSTTRLARADTQYF. In DNA, the CDR3 is TGTGCCAGCACCTCAACCACTCGACTAGCGCGAGCAGATACGCAGTATTTT.

The rearrangement joins TRBV4-1 to TRBJ2-6, with TRBD1 matching 7 bases. The V segment lost 3 bases and the J segment 2 bases; nucleotides outside the gene matches: 4. Germline CDR1 MGHRA, CDR2 YSYEKL. The CDR3 contains 16 residues. This CDR3 reads CASSQFTGAGANVLTF. CDR3 bases: TGCGCCAGCAGCCAGTTTACAGGGGCTGGGGCCAACGTCCTGACTTTC.

This clone has more than one count but fewer than ten. This chain uses TRBV9 with TRBJ1-4; 9 bases line up with TRBD1. Trimming took 3 bases from V and 7 from J; bases not matched to a gene: 10. Germline V gives CDR1 SGDLS, CDR2 YYNGEE. CDR3 length equals 16 residues. CDR3 sequence: CASSAPTGTGSEKLFF. The CDR3 region has the DNA TGTGCCAGCAGCGCACCCACCGGGACAGGGAGTGAAAAACTGTTTTTT. Full variable domain (rest looked up from reference TRBV9 and TRBJ1-4): DSGVTQTPKHLITATGQRVTLRCSPRSGDLSVYWYQQSLDQGLQFLIQYYNGEERAKGNILERFSAQQFPDLHSELNLSSLELGDSALYFCASSAPTGTGSEKLFFGSGTQLSVL.

The genes are TRBV2 and TRBJ2-7, with TRBD1 as a possible D gene (6 bases). The CDR3 is made up of 15 amino acids. Per the germline V gene, CDR1 is SNHLY and CDR2 is FYNNEI. V lost 6 bases and J lost 0, with 15 bases in between. This CDR3 reads CASRYTRGISYEQYF. The CDR3 DNA reads as TGTGCCAGCAGATATACCAGGGGAATCTCCTACGAGCAGTACTTC.

V is TRBV13 and J is TRBJ1-2; 9 bases are a match to TRBD1. The CDR3 runs to 14 residues. J lost 2 bases, V lost 5 bases, and 3 bases had no gene match. Germline V CDR1 and CDR2: PRHDT, FYEKMQ (reference sequence). The CDR3 bases are TGTGCCAGCAGCAGTGGACAGGGGAACTATGGCTACACCTTC. Residues: CASSSGQGNYGYTF.

This chain links TRBV5-1 with TRBJ2-3; no firm D call. The CDR3 has 13 amino acids. Germline V lookup: CDR1 SGHRS, CDR2 YFSETQ. V gave up 6 bases and J gave up 6 bases, with 14 bases separating them. The CDR3 bases are TGCGCCAGCAAGCTGATCCCAACGGATACGCAGTATTTT. The encoded protein is CASKLIPTDTQYF.

This clone was recorded a few times. For the CDR3, the DNA is TGTGCCAGCAGCCCGACAGGCTTGTCCTACAATGAGCAGTTCTTC. This codes for CASSPTGLSYNEQFF. The chain employs TRBV9 and TRBJ2-1; TRBD1 might be the D (6 bases). The V end was cut by 4 bases, the J end by 1 base, with 12 bases between. In germline, CDR1 is SGDLS, CDR2 YYNGEE. CDR3 length equals 15 residues.

The gene calls are TRBV2 and TRBJ2-2, with TRBD2 as a possible D gene (7 bases). The CDR3 totals 14 residues. The ends were cut back, 7 bases at V and 7 bases at J, with 16 bases in the middle. Looked up from germline, CDR1 is SNHLY and CDR2 is FYNNEI. The CDR3 protein is CASTEGGQDGELFF. The CDR3 DNA follows: TGTGCCAGCACCGAGGGGGGGCAGGACGGGGAGCTGTTTTTT. Using reference TRBV2 and TRBJ2-2 for the parts outside the CDR3, the full variable domain is EPEVTQTPSHQVTQMGQEVILRCVPISNHLYFYWYRQILGQKVEFLVSFYNNEISEKSEIFDDQFSVERPDGSNFTLKIRSTKLEDSAMYFCASTEGGQDGELFFGEGSRLTVL.

This clone appeared once. V gene TRBV9 combines with J gene TRBJ1-6; D gene ambiguous. This CDR3 region has 13 residues. Germline V CDR1 and CDR2: SGDLS, YYNGEE. V gave up 4 bases and J gave up 9 bases, with 11 bases separating them. CDR3 in amino acids: CASSPDDFSPLHF. DNA for the CDR3: TGTGCCAGCAGCCCAGATGATTTTTCACCCCTCCACTTT.

V gene TRBV9 combines with J gene TRBJ1-2, with D hard to call. Trimming pared 0 bases from V and 0 bases from J, leaving 6 bases between. The germline gives CDR1 SGDLS, CDR2 YYNGEE. The CDR3 length is 14 residues. CDR3 nucleotides: TGTGCCAGCAGCGTAGCCGGGTCTAACTATGGCTACACCTTC. It translates to CASSVAGSNYGYTF. Filled out from reference TRBV9 and TRBJ1-2, the complete variable domain reads DSGVTQTPKHLITATGQRVTLRCSPRSGDLSVYWYQQSLDQGLQFLIQYYNGEERAKGNILERFSAQQFPDLHSELNLSSLELGDSALYFCASSVAGSNYGYTFGSGTRLTVV.

V usage is TRBV30 and J usage is TRBJ1-1; D remains ambiguous. CDR3 size: 13 residues. With 3 bases removed from V and 1 base from J, the gap between germline ends came to 9 bases. The germline V gene has CDR1 GTSNPN and CDR2 SVGIG (reference sequence). CDR3 amino acids: CAWREGPNTEAFF. The CDR3 bases are TGTGCCTGGAGGGAGGGCCCGAACACTGAAGCTTTCTTT. Together with reference TRBV30 and TRBJ1-1, the CDR3 gives the full variable domain: SQTIHQWPATLVQPVGSPLSLECTVEGTSNPNLYWYRQAAGRGLQLLFYSVGIGQISSEVPQNLSASRPQDRQFILSSKKLLLSDSGFYLCAWREGPNTEAFFGQGTRLTVV.

This sequence joins TRBV9 and TRBJ2-5; 8 bases align to TRBD2. CDR3 length: 16 residues. V shed 0 bases, J shed 3 bases, and the junction held 7 bases outside the gene matches. CDR1 SGDLS and CDR2 YYNGEE come from the germline V gene. The CDR3 loop is CASSVGPGGREETQYF. The CDR3 nucleotides are TGTGCCAGCAGCGTAGGTCCGGGGGGGCGGGAAGAGACCCAGTACTTC.